These T cell receptor beta chains were read from a single sample in a study of cytomegalovirus exposure and HLA in healthy donors. Clones were sequenced by immunoSEQ multiplex PCR, and TCRdb holds only the in-frame ones, with some missing. The sample lists 65,000 to 80,000 clones; roughly 92% were seen once. Sequencing was carried out using PBMCs. The receptors stem from a woman younger than 35 in good health and CMV-seropositive. CDR3s leave out the opening cysteine and the closing phenylalanine or tryptophan. D genes are given only for firm matches.

>TRBV9|TRBJ1-2|-
ASSVEREGTGRDYGYT
>TRBV10-2|TRBJ1-6|-
ASSESPQGSSSPLH
>TRBV18|TRBJ2-7|-
ASSPPGAYEQY
>TRBV7-3|TRBJ2-6|-
ASSPGANVLT
>TRBV29-1|TRBJ2-1|-
SVVQGSSYNEQF
>TRBV6-5|TRBJ2-7|TRBD1
ASRTGYYEQY
>TRBV5-6|TRBJ1-1|-
ASSVWERWSEAF
>TRBV19|TRBJ1-1|-
ASSIGPMSTEAF
>TRBV4-3|TRBJ1-4|-
ASSQGKGRREKLF
>TRBV4-2|TRBJ2-1|TRBD2
ASSRVIAGANEQF
>TRBV19|TRBJ2-1|-
ASSISGDGRDEQF
>TRBV6-7|TRBJ1-1|-
ASSFPQGVNTEAF
>TRBV9|TRBJ1-1|-
ASSVEPQSTEAF
>TRBV30|TRBJ2-1|-
AWSPHQGPQF
>TRBV5-1|TRBJ1-1|-
ASSGKGGGANTEAF
>TRBV11-3|TRBJ2-7|-
ASSSSGYEQY
>TRBV27|TRBJ1-2|TRBD1
ASSSQPEQGASAYGYT
>TRBV19|TRBJ1-5|TRBD1
ARARRDSIMPQH
>TRBV9|TRBJ2-1|-
ASSVPLEASSYNEQF
>TRBV7-2|TRBJ1-5|-
ASSLGGGRNQPQH
>TRBV12-5|TRBJ2-7|-
ASGTILTGKVDEQY
>TRBV6-5|TRBJ2-7|-
ASSPTGARSYEQY
>TRBV10-2|TRBJ2-1|TRBD2
ASSASLAGASGGEQF
>TRBV6-1|TRBJ1-2|-
ATDDRSNYGYT
>TRBV13|TRBJ2-6|TRBD1
ASSDGDRASGANVLT
>TRBV7-9|TRBJ1-5|-
ASSLGGKGSNQPQH
>TRBV11-2|TRBJ1-2|TRBD1
ASSRGTGGNGYT
>TRBV27|TRBJ2-6|-
ASSLSIGDSGANVLT
>TRBV15|TRBJ1-2|TRBD1
ATSRDDGQGRYGYT